These T cell receptor beta chains were read from a single sample in a study of siplizumab effects on memory and regulatory T cells. Here immunoSEQ multiplex PCR was the method, and the copy in TCRdb shows in-frame clones only, minus some. The sample contains around 120,000 clones, approximately 94% of which appear only once. The specimen sequenced was non-Treg CD4+ T cells sorted from blood. Receptors originate from a human donor in good health. The CDR3 runs from the conserved cysteine through the conserved F or W. Fields, in order: J gene, clone size, D gene, V gene, CDR3 protein, CDR3 DNA. D genes are given only for firm matches. Not every row has a clone size; where given, it reads once, few, many or a size class.

j_call: TRBJ1-2; clone_size: .; d_call: .; v_call: TRBV29-1; cdr3_aa: CSVVGQYYGYTF; cdr3_nt: TGCAGCGTTGTAGGGCAGTACTATGGCTACACCTTC
j_call: TRBJ2-7; clone_size: .; d_call: .; v_call: TRBV5-4; cdr3_aa: CASSLALSYEQYF; cdr3_nt: TGTGCCAGCAGCTTGGCCCTTTCCTACGAGCAGTACTTC
j_call: TRBJ2-2; clone_size: .; d_call: .; v_call: TRBV5-1; cdr3_aa: CAIRGDQMDTGELFF; cdr3_nt: TGCGCCATCCGCGGGGACCAAATGGACACCGGGGAGCTGTTTTTT
j_call: TRBJ2-3; clone_size: once; d_call: TRBD1; v_call: TRBV5-1; cdr3_aa: CASSLGGSRRGRVDTQYF; cdr3_nt: TGCGCCAGCAGCTTGGGAGGGAGTCGCAGGGGGCGCGTTGATACGCAGTATTTT
j_call: TRBJ2-3; clone_size: .; d_call: .; v_call: TRBV4-1; cdr3_aa: CASSQDGQLNTQYF; cdr3_nt: TGCGCCAGCAGCCAAGATGGTCAGCTCAATACGCAGTATTTT
j_call: TRBJ2-7; clone_size: .; d_call: .; v_call: TRBV19; cdr3_aa: CASSIPAESYEQYF; cdr3_nt: TGTGCCAGTAGCATCCCCGCGGAAAGCTACGAGCAGTACTTC
j_call: TRBJ2-3; clone_size: .; d_call: TRBD2; v_call: TRBV11-3; cdr3_aa: CASSLGVTSGTDTQYF; cdr3_nt: TGTGCCAGCAGCTTAGGAGTGACTAGCGGCACAGATACGCAGTATTTT
j_call: TRBJ1-6; clone_size: .; d_call: .; v_call: TRBV9; cdr3_aa: CASSVSGMDSPLHF; cdr3_nt: TGTGCCAGCAGCGTATCTGGGATGGATTCACCCCTCCACTTT
j_call: TRBJ2-5; clone_size: .; d_call: TRBD2; v_call: TRBV6-6; cdr3_aa: CASSLTSGGLQETQYF; cdr3_nt: TGTGCCAGCAGTCTGACTAGCGGGGGCCTCCAAGAGACCCAGTACTTC
j_call: TRBJ1-4; clone_size: .; d_call: .; v_call: TRBV5-1; cdr3_aa: CASSLGGPLEKLFF; cdr3_nt: TGCGCCAGCAGCCTGGGGGGGCCCTTGGAAAAACTGTTTTTT
j_call: TRBJ1-5; clone_size: .; d_call: .; v_call: TRBV28; cdr3_aa: CASSQGNQPQHF; cdr3_nt: TGTGCCAGCAGTCAGGGGAATCAGCCCCAGCATTTT
j_call: TRBJ2-2; clone_size: .; d_call: TRBD2; v_call: TRBV6-5; cdr3_aa: CAGGRAVGGELFF; cdr3_nt: TGTGCCGGGGGGAGGGCGGTTGGCGGGGAGCTGTTTTTT
j_call: TRBJ2-1; clone_size: .; d_call: TRBD2; v_call: TRBV11-1; cdr3_aa: CASSFSGTRGHEQFF; cdr3_nt: TGTGCCAGCAGCTTTAGCGGGACTAGGGGCCATGAGCAGTTCTTC
j_call: TRBJ2-1; clone_size: .; d_call: TRBD2; v_call: TRBV6-6; cdr3_aa: CASNLAGGNEQFF; cdr3_nt: TGTGCCAGCAACCTAGCGGGGGGCAATGAGCAGTTCTTC
j_call: TRBJ1-5; clone_size: .; d_call: TRBD1; v_call: TRBV2; cdr3_aa: CASSRTGGNQPQHF; cdr3_nt: TGTGCCAGCAGTCGGACAGGGGGCAATCAGCCCCAGCATTTT
j_call: TRBJ2-5; clone_size: once; d_call: TRBD1; v_call: TRBV2; cdr3_aa: CASSGTGVGWQETQYF; cdr3_nt: TGTGCCAGCAGTGGGACAGGGGTAGGTTGGCAAGAGACCCAGTACTTC
j_call: TRBJ1-5; clone_size: .; d_call: .; v_call: TRBV7-8; cdr3_aa: CASTKGAAQPQHF; cdr3_nt: TGTGCCAGCACCAAGGGCGCAGCCCAGCCCCAGCATTTT
j_call: TRBJ2-2; clone_size: .; d_call: TRBD1; v_call: TRBV2; cdr3_aa: CASSPGQGTGELFF; cdr3_nt: TGTGCCAGCAGTCCGGGACAGGGGACCGGGGAGCTGTTTTTT